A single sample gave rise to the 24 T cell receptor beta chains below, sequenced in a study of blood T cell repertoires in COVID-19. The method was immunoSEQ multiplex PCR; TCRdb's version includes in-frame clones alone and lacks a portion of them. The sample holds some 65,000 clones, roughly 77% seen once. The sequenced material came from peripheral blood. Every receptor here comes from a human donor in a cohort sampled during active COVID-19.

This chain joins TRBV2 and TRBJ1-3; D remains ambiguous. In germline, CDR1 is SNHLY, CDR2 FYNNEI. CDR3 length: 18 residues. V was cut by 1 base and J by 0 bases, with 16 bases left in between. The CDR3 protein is CASSEVTREWYSGNTIYF. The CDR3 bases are TGTGCCAGCAGTGAAGTCACTCGGGAGTGGTACTCTGGAAACACCATATATTTT.

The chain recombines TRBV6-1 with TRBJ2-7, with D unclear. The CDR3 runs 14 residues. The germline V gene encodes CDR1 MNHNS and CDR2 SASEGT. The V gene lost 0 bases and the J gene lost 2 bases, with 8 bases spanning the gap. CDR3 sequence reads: CASSEANSPYEQYF. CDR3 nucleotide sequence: TGTGCCAGCAGTGAAGCGAACAGCCCCTACGAGCAGTACTTC.

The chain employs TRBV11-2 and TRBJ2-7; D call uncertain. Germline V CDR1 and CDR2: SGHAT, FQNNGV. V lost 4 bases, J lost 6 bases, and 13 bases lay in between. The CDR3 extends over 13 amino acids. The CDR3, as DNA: TGTGCCAGCAGCTCGGCCCCGACGGGCGAGCAGTACTTC. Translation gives CASSSAPTGEQYF.

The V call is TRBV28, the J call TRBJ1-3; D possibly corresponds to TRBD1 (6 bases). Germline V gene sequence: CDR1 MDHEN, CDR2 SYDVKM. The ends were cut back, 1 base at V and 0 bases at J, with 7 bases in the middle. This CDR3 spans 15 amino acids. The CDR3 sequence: CASSLYRDSGNTIYF. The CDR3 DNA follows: TGTGCCAGCAGTTTATACAGGGACTCTGGAAACACCATATATTTT.

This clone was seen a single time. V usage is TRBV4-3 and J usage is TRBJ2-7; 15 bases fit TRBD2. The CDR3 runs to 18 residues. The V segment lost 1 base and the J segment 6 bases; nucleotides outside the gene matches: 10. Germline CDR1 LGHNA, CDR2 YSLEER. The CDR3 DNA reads TGCGCCAGCAGCCAAGGGGGACTAGCGGGAGGCCCGGCTCTCGAGCAGTACTTC. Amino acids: CASSQGGLAGGPALEQYF.

The CDR3 DNA reads TGTGCCAGCAGCGTAGTCCCCGACGGACAAGGAGAGACCCAGTACTTC. Amino acid sequence: CASSVVPDGQGETQYF. This chain connects TRBV9 to TRBJ2-5; possible D gene TRBD1, 5 bases. Germline CDR1 is SGDLS and CDR2 is YYNGEE. Between the trimmed V and J ends, which lost 0 bases and 4 bases, there was a span of 16 bases. The CDR3 spans 16 residues.

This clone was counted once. CDR3 sequence: CASSQERGTDTYEQYF. The CDR3, as DNA: TGCGCCAGCAGCCAAGAGAGGGGGACAGACACCTACGAGCAGTACTTC. The chain joins TRBV4-1 to TRBJ2-7; 7 bases match TRBD1. Germline-derived CDR1 and CDR2 are MGHRA and YSYEKL. Losses at the gene ends were 0 bases for V and 2 bases for J; bases not matched to a gene: 7. This CDR3 region has 16 residues.

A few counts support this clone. This CDR3 is CASSLGLAVSYEQYF. Written as DNA, the CDR3 is TGTGCCAGCAGCTTGGGACTAGCTGTCTCCTACGAGCAGTACTTC. This sequence joins TRBV5-4 and TRBJ2-7; TRBD2 aligns across 7 bases. Unmatched junction bases numbered 3, after V lost 0 bases and J lost 0 bases. Per the germline V gene, CDR1 is SGHNT and CDR2 is YYREEE (reference sequence). The CDR3 totals 15 residues. The variable domain in full, completed from reference TRBV5-4 and TRBJ2-7, reads ETGVTQSPTHLIKTRGQQVTLRCSSQSGHNTVSWYQQALGQGPQFIFQYYREEENGRGNFPPRFSGLQFPNYSSELNVNALELDDSALYLCASSLGLAVSYEQYFGPGTRLTVT.

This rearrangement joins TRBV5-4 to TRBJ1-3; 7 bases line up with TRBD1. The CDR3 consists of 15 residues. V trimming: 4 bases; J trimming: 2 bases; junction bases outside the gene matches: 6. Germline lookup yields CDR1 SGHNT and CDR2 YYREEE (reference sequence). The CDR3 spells CASSRDRPPGNTIYF. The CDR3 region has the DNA TGTGCCAGCAGCAGGGACAGACCGCCTGGAAACACCATATATTTT.

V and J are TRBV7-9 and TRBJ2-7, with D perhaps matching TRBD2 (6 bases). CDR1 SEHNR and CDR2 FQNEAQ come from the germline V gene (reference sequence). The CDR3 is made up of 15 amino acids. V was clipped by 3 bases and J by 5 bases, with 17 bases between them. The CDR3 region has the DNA TGTGCCAGCAGCTTTAGATCGGGAGTATCGGACGAGCAGTACTTC. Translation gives CASSFRSGVSDEQYF.

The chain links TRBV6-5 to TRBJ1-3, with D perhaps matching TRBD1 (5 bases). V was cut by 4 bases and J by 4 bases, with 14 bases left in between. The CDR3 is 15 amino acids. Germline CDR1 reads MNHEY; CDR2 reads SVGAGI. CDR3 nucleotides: TGTGCCAGCAGTTCGGGGGGGTCTTCAGGAAACACCATATATTTT. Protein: CASSSGGSSGNTIYF.

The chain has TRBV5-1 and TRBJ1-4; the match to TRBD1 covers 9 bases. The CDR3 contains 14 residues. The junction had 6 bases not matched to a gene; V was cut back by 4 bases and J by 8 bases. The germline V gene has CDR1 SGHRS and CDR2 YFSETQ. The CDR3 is CASSTGQGGEKLFF. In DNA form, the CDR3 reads TGCGCCAGCAGCACGGGACAGGGTGGCGAAAAACTGTTTTTT.

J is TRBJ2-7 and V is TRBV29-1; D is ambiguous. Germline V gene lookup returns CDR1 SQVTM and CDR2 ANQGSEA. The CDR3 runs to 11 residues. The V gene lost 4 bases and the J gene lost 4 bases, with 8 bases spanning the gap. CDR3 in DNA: TGCAGCGTTGTTTTCAAATACGAGCAGTACTTC. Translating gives CSVVFKYEQYF.

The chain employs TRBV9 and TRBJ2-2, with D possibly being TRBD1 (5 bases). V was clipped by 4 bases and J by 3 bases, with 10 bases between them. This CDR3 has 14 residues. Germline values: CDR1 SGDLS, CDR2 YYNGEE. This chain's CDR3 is CASSYDRHTGELFF. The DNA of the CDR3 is TGTGCCAGCAGCTACGACAGACACACCGGGGAGCTGTTTTTT. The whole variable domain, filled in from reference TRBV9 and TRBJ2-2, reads DSGVTQTPKHLITATGQRVTLRCSPRSGDLSVYWYQQSLDQGLQFLIQYYNGEERAKGNILERFSAQQFPDLHSELNLSSLELGDSALYFCASSYDRHTGELFFGEGSRLTVL.

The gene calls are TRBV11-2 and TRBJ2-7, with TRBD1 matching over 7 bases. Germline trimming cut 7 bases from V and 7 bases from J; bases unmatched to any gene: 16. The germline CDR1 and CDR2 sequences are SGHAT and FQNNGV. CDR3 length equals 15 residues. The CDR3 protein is CASTPLASGGREQYF. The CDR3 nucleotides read TGTGCCAGCACCCCCCTTGCGTCAGGGGGTCGTGAGCAGTACTTC.

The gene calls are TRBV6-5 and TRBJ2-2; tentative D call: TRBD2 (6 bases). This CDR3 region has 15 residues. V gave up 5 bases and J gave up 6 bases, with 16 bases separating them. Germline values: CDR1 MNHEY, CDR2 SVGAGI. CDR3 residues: CASSPPLGTPGELFF. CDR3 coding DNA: TGTGCCAGCAGTCCCCCCCTAGGGACTCCCGGGGAGCTGTTTTTT.

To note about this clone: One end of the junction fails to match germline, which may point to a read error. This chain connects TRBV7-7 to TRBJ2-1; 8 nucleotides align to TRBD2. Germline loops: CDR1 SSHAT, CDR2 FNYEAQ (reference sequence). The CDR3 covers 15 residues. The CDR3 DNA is TGTGCTAGCAGCTTGGGGACTAGAGGTATCGATGAGCAGTTCTTC. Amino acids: CASSLGTRGIDEQFF.

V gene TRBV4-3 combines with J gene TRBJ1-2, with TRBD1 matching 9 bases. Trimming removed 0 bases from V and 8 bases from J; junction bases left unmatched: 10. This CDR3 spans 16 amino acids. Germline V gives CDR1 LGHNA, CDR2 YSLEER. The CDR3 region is CASSQDFTGGGQGYTF. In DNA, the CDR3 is TGCGCCAGCAGCCAAGATTTTACAGGGGGCGGTCAGGGCTACACCTTC.

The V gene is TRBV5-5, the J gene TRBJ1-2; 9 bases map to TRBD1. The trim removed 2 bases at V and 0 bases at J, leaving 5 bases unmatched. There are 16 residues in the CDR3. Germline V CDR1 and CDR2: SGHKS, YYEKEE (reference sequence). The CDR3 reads CASSFDGTGTNYGYTF. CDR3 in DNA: TGTGCCAGCAGCTTCGACGGGACAGGGACTAACTATGGCTACACCTTC.

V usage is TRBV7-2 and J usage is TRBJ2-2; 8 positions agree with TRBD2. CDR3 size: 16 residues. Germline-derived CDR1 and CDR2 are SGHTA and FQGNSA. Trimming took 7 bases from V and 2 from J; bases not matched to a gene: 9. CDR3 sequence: CASKSSGSINTGELFF. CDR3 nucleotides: TGTGCCAGCAAGTCTAGCGGGTCAATTAACACCGGGGAGCTGTTTTTT.

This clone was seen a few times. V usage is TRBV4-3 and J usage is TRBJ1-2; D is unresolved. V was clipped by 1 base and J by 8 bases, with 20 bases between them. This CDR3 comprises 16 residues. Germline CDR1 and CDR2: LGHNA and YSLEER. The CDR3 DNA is TGCGCCAGCAGCCAAGTATACCCGGGAGCGGGGAACGGCTACACCTTC. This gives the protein CASSQVYPGAGNGYTF.

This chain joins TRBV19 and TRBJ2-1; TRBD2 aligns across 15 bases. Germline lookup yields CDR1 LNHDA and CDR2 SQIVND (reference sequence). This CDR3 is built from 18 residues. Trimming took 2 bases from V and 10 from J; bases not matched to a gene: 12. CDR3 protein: CASSIRTSGRERPGEQFF. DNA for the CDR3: TGTGCCAGTAGTATAAGGACTAGCGGGAGGGAACGGCCGGGAGAGCAGTTCTTC.

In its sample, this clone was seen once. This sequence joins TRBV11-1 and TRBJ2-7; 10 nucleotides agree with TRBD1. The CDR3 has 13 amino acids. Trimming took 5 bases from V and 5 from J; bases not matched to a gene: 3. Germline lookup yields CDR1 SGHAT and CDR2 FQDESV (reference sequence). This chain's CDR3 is CASSRDRGHEQYF. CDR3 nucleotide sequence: TGTGCCAGCAGCAGAGACAGGGGGCACGAGCAGTACTTC.

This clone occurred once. The CDR3 spells CASSFGYNEQFF. The DNA of the CDR3 is TGTGCCAGCAGCTTCGGCTACAATGAGCAGTTCTTC. The rearrangement joins TRBV11-2 to TRBJ2-1; D unresolved. Germline V lookup: CDR1 SGHAT, CDR2 FQNNGV. The ends were cut back, 3 bases at V and 3 bases at J, with 3 bases in the middle. This CDR3 comprises 12 residues.